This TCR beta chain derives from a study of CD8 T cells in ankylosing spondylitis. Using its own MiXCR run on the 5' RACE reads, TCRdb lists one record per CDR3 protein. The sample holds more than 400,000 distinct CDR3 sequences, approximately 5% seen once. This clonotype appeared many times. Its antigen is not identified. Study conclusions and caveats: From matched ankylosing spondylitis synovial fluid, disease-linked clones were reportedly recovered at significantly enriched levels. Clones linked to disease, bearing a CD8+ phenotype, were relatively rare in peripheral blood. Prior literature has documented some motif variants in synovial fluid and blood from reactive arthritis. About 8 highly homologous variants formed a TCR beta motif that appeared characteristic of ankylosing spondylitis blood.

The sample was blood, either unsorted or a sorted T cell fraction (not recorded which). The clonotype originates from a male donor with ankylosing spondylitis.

This chain's CDR3 is CASSSPGTGAEKLFF. The CDR3, as DNA: TGTGCCAGCAGTTCCCCCGGGACAGGGGCTGAAAAACTGTTTTTT. The V and J genes are TRBV28 and TRBJ1-4, with 10 nucleotides matching TRBD1. Germline CDR1 MDHEN, CDR2 SYDVKM. This CDR3 is 15 amino acids long. After removal of 4 bases from V and 7 bases from J, the junction contained 6 bases not matched to a gene.